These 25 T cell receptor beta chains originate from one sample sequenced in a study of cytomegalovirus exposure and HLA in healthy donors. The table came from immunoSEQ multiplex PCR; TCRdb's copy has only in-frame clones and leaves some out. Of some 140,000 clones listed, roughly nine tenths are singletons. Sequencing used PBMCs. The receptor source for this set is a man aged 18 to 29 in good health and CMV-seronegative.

The CDR3 nucleotides are TGTGCCAGCAGCTTGGCTCCAGGAAACACTGAAGCTTTCTTT. This gives the protein CASSLAPGNTEAFF. V gene TRBV5-6 combines with J gene TRBJ1-1; D is ambiguous. This CDR3 comprises 14 residues. Germline V CDR1 and CDR2: SGHDT, YYEEEE. V lost 0 bases to trimming and J lost 2 bases, with 8 bases between them.

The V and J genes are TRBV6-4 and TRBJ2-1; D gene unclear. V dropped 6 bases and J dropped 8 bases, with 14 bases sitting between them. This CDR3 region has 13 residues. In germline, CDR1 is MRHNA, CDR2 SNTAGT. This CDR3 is CASSPRVEDEQFF. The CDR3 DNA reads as TGTGCCAGCAGCCCCCGGGTTGAAGATGAGCAGTTCTTC.

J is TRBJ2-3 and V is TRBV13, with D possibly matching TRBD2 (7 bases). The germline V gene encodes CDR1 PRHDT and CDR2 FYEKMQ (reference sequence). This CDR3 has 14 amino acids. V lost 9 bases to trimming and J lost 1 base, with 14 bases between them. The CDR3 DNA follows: TGTGCCAGTTCCGAAGGGGGGGGCACAGATACGCAGTATTTT. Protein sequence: CASSEGGGTDTQYF.

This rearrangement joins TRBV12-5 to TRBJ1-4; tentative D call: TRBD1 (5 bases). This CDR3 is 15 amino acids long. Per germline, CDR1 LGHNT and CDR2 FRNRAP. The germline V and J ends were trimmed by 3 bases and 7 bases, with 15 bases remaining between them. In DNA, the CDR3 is TGTGCTAGTGGTTTCGCTGGGGCTTATCTTGAAAAACTGTTTTTT. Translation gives CASGFAGAYLEKLFF.

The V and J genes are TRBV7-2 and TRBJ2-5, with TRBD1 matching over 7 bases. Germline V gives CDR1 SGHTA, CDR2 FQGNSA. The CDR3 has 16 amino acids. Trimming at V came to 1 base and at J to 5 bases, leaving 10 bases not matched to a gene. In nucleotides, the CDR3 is TGTGCCAGCAGCTTAGGCCGGGTCCGGGGACAGGAGACCCAGTACTTC. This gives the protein CASSLGRVRGQETQYF.

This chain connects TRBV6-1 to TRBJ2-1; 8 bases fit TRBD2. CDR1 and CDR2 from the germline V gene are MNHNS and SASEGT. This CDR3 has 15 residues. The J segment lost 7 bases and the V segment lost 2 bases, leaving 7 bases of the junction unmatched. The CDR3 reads CASSELTRGGNEQFF. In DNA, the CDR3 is TGTGCCAGCAGTGAATTGACCCGGGGGGGGAATGAGCAGTTCTTC.

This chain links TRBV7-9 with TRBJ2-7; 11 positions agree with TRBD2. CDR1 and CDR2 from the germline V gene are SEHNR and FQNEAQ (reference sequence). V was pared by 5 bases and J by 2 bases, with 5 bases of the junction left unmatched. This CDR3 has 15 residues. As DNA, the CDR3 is TGTGCCAGCAGCCCGGGACTAGCGGCAACCTACGAGCAGTACTTC. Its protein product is CASSPGLAATYEQYF.

CDR3 bases: TGTGCCAGCAGTGAAGGACAGTACAATCCGTTCTTC. Its protein product is CASSEGQYNPFF. The V and J genes are TRBV6-1 and TRBJ2-1; D possibly corresponds to TRBD1 (5 bases). Germline CDR1 MNHNS, CDR2 SASEGT. The ends were cut back, 1 base at V and 15 bases at J, with 13 bases in the middle. This CDR3 region has 12 residues.

The CDR3 DNA sequence: TGCGCCAGCAATAGCGGGAGCTCCTACGAGCAGTACTTC. It specifies CASNSGSSYEQYF. The rearrangement links TRBV5-1 to TRBJ2-7; 9 nucleotides match TRBD2. Trimming took 6 bases from V and 0 from J; bases not matched to a gene: 1. Germline values: CDR1 SGHRS, CDR2 YFSETQ. The CDR3 extends over 13 amino acids.

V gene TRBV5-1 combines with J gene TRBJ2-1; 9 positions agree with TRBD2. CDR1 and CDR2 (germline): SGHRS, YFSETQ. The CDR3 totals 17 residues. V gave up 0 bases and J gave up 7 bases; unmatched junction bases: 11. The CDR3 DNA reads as TGCGCCAGCAGCTTGGCCAACGGGCGGGGGGGCCGGAATGAGCAGTTCTTC. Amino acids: CASSLANGRGGRNEQFF. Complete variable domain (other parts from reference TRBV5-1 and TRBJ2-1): KAGVTQTPRYLIKTRGQQVTLSCSPISGHRSVSWYQQTPGQGLQFLFEYFSETQRNKGNFPGRFSGRQFSNSRSEMNVSTLELGDSALYLCASSLANGRGGRNEQFFGPGTRLTVL.

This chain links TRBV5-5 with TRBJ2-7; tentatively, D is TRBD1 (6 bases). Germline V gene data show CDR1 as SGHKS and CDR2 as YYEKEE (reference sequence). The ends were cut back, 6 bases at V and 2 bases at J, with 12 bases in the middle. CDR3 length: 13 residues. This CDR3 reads CASNVGQTYEQYF. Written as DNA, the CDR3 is TGTGCCAGCAACGTTGGACAGACCTACGAGCAGTACTTC.

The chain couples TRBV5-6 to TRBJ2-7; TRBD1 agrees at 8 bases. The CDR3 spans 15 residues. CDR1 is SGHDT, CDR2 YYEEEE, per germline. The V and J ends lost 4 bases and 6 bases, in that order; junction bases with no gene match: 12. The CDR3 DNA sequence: TGTGCCAGCAGCCCGACAGGGGTATCATTCGGCGAGCAGTACTTC. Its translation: CASSPTGVSFGEQYF.

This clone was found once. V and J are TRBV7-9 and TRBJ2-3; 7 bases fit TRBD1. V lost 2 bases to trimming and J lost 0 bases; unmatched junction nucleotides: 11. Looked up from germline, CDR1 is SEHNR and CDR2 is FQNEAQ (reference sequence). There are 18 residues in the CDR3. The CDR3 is CASSLTGVGKGSTDTQYF. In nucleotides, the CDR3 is TGTGCCAGCAGCTTAACAGGGGTAGGGAAGGGGAGCACAGATACGCAGTATTTT.

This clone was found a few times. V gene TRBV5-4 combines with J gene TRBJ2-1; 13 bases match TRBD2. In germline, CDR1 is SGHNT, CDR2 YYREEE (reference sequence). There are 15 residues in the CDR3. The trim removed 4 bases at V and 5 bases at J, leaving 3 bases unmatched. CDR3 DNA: TGTGCCAGCAGCAAACTAGCGGGGGGGGACAATGAGCAGTTCTTC. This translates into CASSKLAGGDNEQFF.

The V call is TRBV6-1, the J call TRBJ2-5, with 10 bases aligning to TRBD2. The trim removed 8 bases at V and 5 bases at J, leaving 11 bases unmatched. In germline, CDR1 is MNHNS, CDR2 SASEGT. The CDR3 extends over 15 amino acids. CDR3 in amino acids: CASRGSLAGAETQYF. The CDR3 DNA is TGTGCCAGCCGCGGAAGTCTAGCGGGAGCCGAGACCCAGTACTTC.

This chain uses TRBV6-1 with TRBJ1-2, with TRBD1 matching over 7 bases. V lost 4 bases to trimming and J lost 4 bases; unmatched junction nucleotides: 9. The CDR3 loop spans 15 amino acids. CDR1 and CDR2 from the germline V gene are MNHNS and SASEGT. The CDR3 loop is CASSVLGQIIYGYTF. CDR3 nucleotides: TGTGCCAGCAGTGTTCTGGGACAGATCATCTATGGCTACACCTTC.

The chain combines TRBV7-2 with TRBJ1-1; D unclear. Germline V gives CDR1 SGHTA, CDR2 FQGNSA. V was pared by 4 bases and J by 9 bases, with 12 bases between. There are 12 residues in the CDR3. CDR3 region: CASSYHSSKAFF. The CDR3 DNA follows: TGTGCCAGCAGCTATCACAGCTCAAAAGCTTTCTTT.

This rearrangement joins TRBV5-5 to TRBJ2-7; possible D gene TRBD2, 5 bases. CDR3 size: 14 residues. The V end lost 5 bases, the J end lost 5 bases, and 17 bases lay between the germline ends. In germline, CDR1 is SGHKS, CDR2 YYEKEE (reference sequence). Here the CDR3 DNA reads TGTGCCAGCAGTAAACGCGCGGGTGTGGACGAGCAGTACTTC. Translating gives CASSKRAGVDEQYF.

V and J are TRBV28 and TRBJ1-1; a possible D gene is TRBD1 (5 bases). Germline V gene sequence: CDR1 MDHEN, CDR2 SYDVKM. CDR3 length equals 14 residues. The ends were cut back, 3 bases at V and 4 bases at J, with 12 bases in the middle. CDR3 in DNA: TGTGCCAGCAGTTTCCCGCGGGGGTCCACTGAAGCTTTCTTT. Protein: CASSFPRGSTEAFF.

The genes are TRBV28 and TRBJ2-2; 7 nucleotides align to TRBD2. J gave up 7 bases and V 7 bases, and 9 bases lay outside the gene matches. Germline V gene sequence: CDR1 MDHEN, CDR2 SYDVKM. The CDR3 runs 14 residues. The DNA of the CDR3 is TGTGCCAGCACCGGCGGGGGAGGAAGCGGGGAGCTGTTTTTT. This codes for CASTGGGGSGELFF. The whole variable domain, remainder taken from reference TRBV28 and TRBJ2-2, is DVKVTQSSRYLVKRTGEKVFLECVQDMDHENMFWYRQDPGLGLRLIYFSYDVKMKEKGDIPEGYSVSREKKERFSLILESASTNQTSMYLCASTGGGGSGELFFGEGSRLTVL.

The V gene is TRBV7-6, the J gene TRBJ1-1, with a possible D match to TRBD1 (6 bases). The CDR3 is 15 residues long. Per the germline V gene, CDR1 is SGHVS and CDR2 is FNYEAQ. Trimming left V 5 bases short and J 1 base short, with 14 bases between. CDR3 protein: CASSLKTRGNTEAFF. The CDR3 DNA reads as TGTGCCAGCAGCCTCAAGACCAGGGGGAACACTGAAGCTTTCTTT.

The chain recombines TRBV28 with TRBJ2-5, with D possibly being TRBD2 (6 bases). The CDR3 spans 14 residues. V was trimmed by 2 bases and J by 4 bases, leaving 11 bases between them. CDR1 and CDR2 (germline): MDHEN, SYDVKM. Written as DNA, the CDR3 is TGTGCCAGCAGTTTAGGAGGGCTCCCAGAGACCCAGTACTTC. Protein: CASSLGGLPETQYF. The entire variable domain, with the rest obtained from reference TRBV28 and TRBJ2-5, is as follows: DVKVTQSSRYLVKRTGEKVFLECVQDMDHENMFWYRQDPGLGLRLIYFSYDVKMKEKGDIPEGYSVSREKKERFSLILESASTNQTSMYLCASSLGGLPETQYFGPGTRLLVL.

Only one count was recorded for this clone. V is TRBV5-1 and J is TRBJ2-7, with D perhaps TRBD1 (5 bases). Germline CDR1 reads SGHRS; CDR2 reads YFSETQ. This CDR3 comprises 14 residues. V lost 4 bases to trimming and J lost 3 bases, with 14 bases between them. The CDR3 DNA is TGCGCCAGCAGCCCCTTAATAGACAGCTACGAGCAGTACTTC. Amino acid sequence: CASSPLIDSYEQYF. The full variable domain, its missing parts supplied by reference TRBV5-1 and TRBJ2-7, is KAGVTQTPRYLIKTRGQQVTLSCSPISGHRSVSWYQQTPGQGLQFLFEYFSETQRNKGNFPGRFSGRQFSNSRSEMNVSTLELGDSALYLCASSPLIDSYEQYFGPGTRLTVT.

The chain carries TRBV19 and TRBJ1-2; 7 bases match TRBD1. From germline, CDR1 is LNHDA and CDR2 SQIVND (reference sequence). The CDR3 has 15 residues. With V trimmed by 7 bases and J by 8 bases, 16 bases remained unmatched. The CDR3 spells CASIGTASPSRGYTF. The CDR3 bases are TGTGCCAGTATCGGGACAGCTTCCCCGTCTAGGGGCTACACCTTC.

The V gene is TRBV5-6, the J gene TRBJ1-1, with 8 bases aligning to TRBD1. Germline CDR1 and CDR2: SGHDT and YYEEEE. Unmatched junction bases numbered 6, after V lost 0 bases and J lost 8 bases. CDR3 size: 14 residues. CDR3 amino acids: CASSLEGQGTEAFF. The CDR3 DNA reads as TGTGCCAGCAGCTTGGAAGGACAGGGAACCGAAGCTTTCTTT.